This T cell receptor (beta chain) is drawn from a study of blood T cell repertoires in COVID-19. About the study: T cells, B-cell-depleted T cells, or PBMCs supplied cDNA or gDNA.

The cohort comprised adults aged 18 to 89 years residing in about two dozen US areas. Recovered status applied to Cohort 3 donors who had two consecutive negative PCRs. It also applied to those with clearance or with symptom resolution. In its sample, this clone was seen once. Trimming shortened V by 5 bases and J by 6 bases, and 12 bases separated the two germline ends. The CDR3 sequence is 12 residues long. The germline gives CDR1 SGHKS, CDR2 YYEKEE (reference sequence). Original handling: How many nucleated cells were present was estimated from reference gene primer amplification. Data came from immunoSEQ multiplex PCR; TCRdb stores just in-frame clones and leaves some out. For V, J and clone size, that table is used; D and trimming come from the DNA. The sample consists of some 400,000 clones, over 75% of them appearing once.

The clonotype was recovered from a young man who had recovered from COVID-19. This sequence joins TRBV5-5 and TRBJ2-7; a weak D match, TRBD1 (6 bases). Sequencing used PBMCs or T cells enriched from blood (not recorded which). CDR3 sequence reads: CASRDRYSEQYF. The CDR3, as DNA: TGTGCCAGCAGGGACAGATATTCCGAGCAGTACTTC.